The T cell receptor (beta chain) described here comes from a study of cytomegalovirus exposure and HLA in healthy donors. Whole-study results and caveats: Prior analysis indicated that the majority of TCR beta V segments exhibited productivity approximately 87% or approximately 30% of the time.

Details on this clone: The antigen is not known.

The PCR was carried out with 60 Vbeta primers and 13 Jbeta primers. The assay was immunoSEQ multiplex PCR, and TCRdb's table has in-frame clones only and misses some. The data contain tens of thousands of clones, around 80% of them singletons. The TCR comes from a woman under 40 in good health and CMV-seronegative. Sequencing was done on a sample of PBMCs.

For the CDR3, the DNA is TGTGCCAGCAGTTATGCGGGGGGCCGGAACATTCAGTACTTC. Protein product: CASSYAGGRNIQYF. The chain couples TRBV6-5 to TRBJ2-4; 8 nucleotides align to TRBD2. The CDR3 consists of 14 residues. Germline loops: CDR1 MNHEY, CDR2 SVGAGI. Trimming took 3 bases from V and 7 from J; bases not matched to a gene: 5.